The sample holds one count of the clone carrying this T cell receptor beta chain. Its antigen is not identified. A sample-barcoded 5' primer and a J-beta primer mix were used in a second PCR of roughly 7 to 11 cycles. The template-switch adaptor was a 5' adaptor with 12 random nucleotides. It tagged each cDNA molecule. A single record per CDR3 protein comes from TCRdb applying MiXCR to the 5' RACE reads. The sample yields 1.5 million to 2 million distinct CDR3 sequences, 28% seen once. Looked up from germline, CDR1 is SNHLY and CDR2 is FYNNEI. The CDR3 loop spans 14 amino acids. V gave up 0 bases and J gave up 3 bases, with 8 bases separating them. The data belong to a study of blood T cells in healthy people across ages. General study results and limits: As naive T cell percentage varied, TCR beta diversity correlated strongly with it.

Collection of 9.5 to 10 milliliters of peripheral blood was performed for each donor. This sequence originates from a woman in her thirties in good health. The sample taken for sequencing was blood. V is TRBV2 and J is TRBJ2-5; possibly TRBD1 or TRBD2 for D (5 bases each). The CDR3 reads CASSEALGEETQYF. DNA for the CDR3: TGTGCCAGCAGTGAAGCGCTGGGGGAAGAGACCCAGTACTTC.